These 2 T cell receptor beta chains came from one sample sequenced in a study of OX40 agonist ivuxolimab in advanced cancers. Libraries were prepared by immunoSEQ multiplex PCR; TCRdb keeps only in-frame clonotypes and omits some of them. The table lists 70,000 to 80,000 clones, around 94% of them singletons, with around 14% in the top ten. Sequencing was performed on CD4+ or CD8+ T cells sorted from blood, taken in a trial of the OX40 agonist ivuxolimab. These receptors came from an adult with an advanced solid tumor such as melanoma, head and neck, liver or kidney cancer.

The CDR3 nucleotides are TGTGCCAGCAGCACGTACAATGAGCAGTTCTTC. It specifies CASSTYNEQFF. J is TRBJ2-1 and V is TRBV6-5; D not resolved. This CDR3 contains 11 residues. Trimming removed 6 bases at V and 4 bases at J, with 4 bases between. Germline V gene sequence: CDR1 MNHEY, CDR2 SVGAGI.

V gene TRBV5-1 combines with J gene TRBJ2-7; D might be TRBD1 or TRBD2, each matching 5 bases. Germline lookup yields CDR1 SGHRS and CDR2 YFSETQ. With 2 bases removed from V and 2 bases from J, the gap between germline ends came to 14 bases. CDR3 length: 15 amino acids. The CDR3 DNA reads as TGCGCCAGCAGCTTTCAAGGGGACCCGCCCTACGAGCAGTACTTC. Translating gives CASSFQGDPPYEQYF.